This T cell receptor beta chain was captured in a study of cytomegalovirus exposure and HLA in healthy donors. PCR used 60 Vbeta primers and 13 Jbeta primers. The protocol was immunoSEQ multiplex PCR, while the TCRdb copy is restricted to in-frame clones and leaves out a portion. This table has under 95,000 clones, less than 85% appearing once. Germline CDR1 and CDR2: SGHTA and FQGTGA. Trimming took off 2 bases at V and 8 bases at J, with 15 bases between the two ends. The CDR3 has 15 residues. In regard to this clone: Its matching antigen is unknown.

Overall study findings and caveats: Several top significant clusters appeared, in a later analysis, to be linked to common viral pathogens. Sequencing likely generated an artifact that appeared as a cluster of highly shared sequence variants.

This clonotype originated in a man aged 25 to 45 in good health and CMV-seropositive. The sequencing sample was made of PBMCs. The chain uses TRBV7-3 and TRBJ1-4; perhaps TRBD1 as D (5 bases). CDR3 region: CASSLGHSLGEKLFF. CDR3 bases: TGTGCCAGCAGCTTAGGACACAGCCTGGGGGAAAAACTGTTTTTT.